This T cell receptor beta chain was found in a study of T cells in localized non-small cell lung cancer. This CDR3 comprises 13 residues. CDR1 and CDR2 (germline): SGHRS, YFSETQ. V lost 5 bases to trimming and J lost 2 bases, with 7 bases between them. Of note for this clone: Its antigen is as yet unknown.

Libraries were prepared by immunoSEQ multiplex PCR; TCRdb keeps only in-frame clonotypes and omits some of them. Of 100,000 to 150,000 clones listed, around 89% were seen once; the top ten hold around 1.7%. The study's findings and limits: Median detection of top 100 tumor clones in adjacent lung was 55 to 60 clones. Sequence data derive from only one tumor region, so heterogeneity remains possible. Exceeding tumor, uninvolved adjacent lung had the highest T cell clonality.

The material sequenced was peripheral blood, taken before any cancer treatment. The TCR sequence derives from a female donor aged 60 or older with stage I lung adenocarcinoma. J is TRBJ2-2 and V is TRBV5-1; D gene uncertain. This chain's CDR3 is CASSTGNTGELFF. The DNA of the CDR3 is TGCGCCAGCAGTACGGGCAACACCGGGGAGCTGTTTTTT.